A single sample gave rise to the 11 T cell receptor beta chains below, sequenced in a study of CD8 T cells in Susac syndrome. RNA amounts of roughly 0.45 to 1 ug underwent reverse transcription with random hexamers. One entry per CDR3 protein results from TCRdb running MiXCR on the immunoSEQ multiplex PCR reads. The sample holds approximately 190,000 distinct CDR3 sequences; 91% are singletons and the top ten take around 0.1%. The sequencing sample was made of CD4+ T cells from PBMCs. The receptors derive from a human donor with Susac syndrome.

V and J are TRBV3-1 and TRBJ1-3, with D tentatively TRBD1 (5 bases). Germline V gene data show CDR1 as LGHDT and CDR2 as YNNKEL (reference sequence). The CDR3 has 15 amino acids. V shed 0 bases and J shed 1 base, with 7 bases lying between them. The CDR3 region is CASSQDSGSGNTIYF. CDR3 nucleotide sequence: TGTGCCAGCAGCCAAGATTCAGGGTCTGGAAACACCATATATTTT.

The J gene is TRBJ2-6, the V gene TRBV24-1; D is undetermined. CDR1 is KGHDR, CDR2 SFDVKD, per germline. V lost 6 bases, J lost 4 bases, and 9 bases lay in between. The CDR3 is 14 amino acids. CDR3 protein: CATSKDTGANVLTF. The CDR3 coding sequence is TGTGCCACCAGTAAGGATACAGGGGCCAACGTCCTGACTTTC.

The gene calls are TRBV6-6 and TRBJ1-2; tentative D call: TRBD1 (6 bases). Germline values: CDR1 MNHNY, CDR2 SVGAGI (reference sequence). The CDR3 runs 16 residues. V dropped 2 bases and J dropped 4 bases, with 17 bases sitting between them. DNA for the CDR3: TGTGCCAGCAGTTACGTCGTCGGGGGCCTTATCTATGGCTACACCTTC. Translation gives CASSYVVGGLIYGYTF.

The gene calls are TRBV6-1 and TRBJ2-7; no clear D gene. The CDR3 runs to 12 residues. V lost 8 bases, J lost 2 bases, and 10 bases lay in between. CDR1 is MNHNS and CDR2 is SASEGT in the germline V gene. CDR3 in DNA: TGTGCCAGCGTCCGAATCCCCTACGAGCAGTACTTC. Translation: CASVRIPYEQYF.

Note on this clonotype: Mismatch with germline at one junction end may stem from a read error. The chain has TRBV7-7 and TRBJ2-5; D ambiguous. Germline V gene lookup returns CDR1 SSHAT and CDR2 FNYEAQ (reference sequence). This CDR3 contains 13 residues. The CDR3 coding sequence is TGTGCTAGCAGCTTATACGGCCAAGAGACCCAGTACTTC. Translated: CASSLYGQETQYF.

The CDR3 nucleotides read TGTGCCAGCAGCCCTAGTCTACAGCTTACATACACAGATACGCAGTATTTT. Its translation: CASSPSLQLTYTDTQYF. The chain recombines TRBV7-9 with TRBJ2-3; D not resolved. Germline CDR1 SEHNR, CDR2 FQNEAQ (reference sequence). The CDR3 covers 17 residues. The V end was cut by 5 bases, the J end by 2 bases, with 20 bases between.

The chain links TRBV6-1 to TRBJ1-6; 7 bases match TRBD1. The CDR3 sequence is 14 residues long. The V gene's germline CDR1 is MNHNS and CDR2 SASEGT. V shed 5 bases and J 6 bases; nucleotides not matched to a gene: 4. The CDR3 nucleotides read TGTGCCAGCAGTACCGACAGGGCTAATTCACCCCTCCACTTT. This codes for CASSTDRANSPLHF.

CDR3 protein: CASSGRGTDTQYF. In DNA, the CDR3 is TGTGCCAGCAGTGGTAGGGGCACAGATACGCAGTATTTT. The rearrangement joins TRBV25-1 to TRBJ2-3, with no clear D. Germline V gene sequence: CDR1 MGHDK, CDR2 SYGVNS. The CDR3 spans 13 residues. Trimming cost V 4 bases and J 1 base, with 6 bases left between them.

The rearrangement uses TRBV28 and TRBJ2-3; the D gene could be TRBD1 or TRBD2 (5 bases each). Germline V gene lookup returns CDR1 MDHEN and CDR2 SYDVKM. The CDR3 has 14 residues. Trimming left V 6 bases short and J 9 bases short, with 19 bases between. The CDR3 bases are TGTGCCAGCAGCGTTCAGGGCGGGTATCTCACGCAGTATTTT. Its protein product is CASSVQGGYLTQYF.

This clonotype showed up just once. This sequence joins TRBV6-5 and TRBJ2-3, with 8 bases that match TRBD2. The CDR3 consists of 15 residues. CDR1 and CDR2 from the germline V gene are MNHEY and SVGAGI. J lost 6 bases, V lost 8 bases, and 13 bases had no gene match. Here the CDR3 DNA reads TGTGCCAGCGGAGGAACTAGCGGCCCCCGCGATACGCAGTATTTT. Its protein product is CASGGTSGPRDTQYF.

The chain carries TRBV20-1 and TRBJ2-2; 7 bases fit TRBD1. V dropped 4 bases and J dropped 4; count of bases not matched to a gene: 6. In germline, CDR1 is DFQATT, CDR2 SNEGSKA (reference sequence). This CDR3 comprises 14 residues. Here the CDR3 DNA reads TGCAGTGCTATTACAGGGGCCGGCACCGGGGAGCTGTTTTTT. Translated, it gives CSAITGAGTGELFF.